The clone carrying this T cell receptor (beta chain) came up once. Libraries were prepared by immunoSEQ multiplex PCR; TCRdb keeps only in-frame clonotypes and omits some of them. The table lists 55,000 to 75,000 clones, 60% to 75% of them singletons. This sample is part of a study of blood T cell repertoires in COVID-19. Turning to the study itself: The samples span acute and convalescent COVID-19 from the United States, Italy and Spain.

Trimming removed 7 bases from V and 6 bases from J, with 15 bases in between. CDR3 length equals 13 residues. Germline-derived CDR1 and CDR2 are MNHEY and SVGAGI. The rearrangement uses TRBV6-5 and TRBJ1-2; no clear D. This receptor was identified in a woman aged 70-85 years with acute or convalescent COVID-19. Material: peripheral blood. The DNA for the CDR3 is TGTGCCAGCAAAAACGAGAATTTGAATGGCTACACCTTC. Residues: CASKNENLNGYTF.